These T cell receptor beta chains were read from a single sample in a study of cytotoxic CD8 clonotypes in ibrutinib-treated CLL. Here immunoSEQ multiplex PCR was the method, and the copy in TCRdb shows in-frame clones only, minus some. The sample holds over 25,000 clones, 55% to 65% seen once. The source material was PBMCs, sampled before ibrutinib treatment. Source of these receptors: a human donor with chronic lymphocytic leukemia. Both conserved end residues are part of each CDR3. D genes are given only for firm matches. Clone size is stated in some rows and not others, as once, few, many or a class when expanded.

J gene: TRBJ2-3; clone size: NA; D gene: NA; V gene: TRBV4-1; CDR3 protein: CASSPSKGGHGTDTQYF; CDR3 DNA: TGCGCCAGCAGCCCCAGCAAGGGGGGGCATGGCACAGATACGCAGTATTTT
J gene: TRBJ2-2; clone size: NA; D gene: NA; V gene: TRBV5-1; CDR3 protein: CASSLQGTGELFF; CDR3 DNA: TGCGCCAGCAGCTTGCAGGGCACCGGGGAGCTGTTTTTT
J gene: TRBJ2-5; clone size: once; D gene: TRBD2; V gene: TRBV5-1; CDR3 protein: CASSFSGGETQYF; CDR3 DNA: TGCGCCAGCAGCTTCAGCGGGGGGGAGACCCAGTACTTC
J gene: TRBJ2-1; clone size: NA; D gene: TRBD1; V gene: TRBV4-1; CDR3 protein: CASSHYRDSEQFF; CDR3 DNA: TGCGCCAGCAGCCACTATAGGGACAGTGAGCAGTTCTTC
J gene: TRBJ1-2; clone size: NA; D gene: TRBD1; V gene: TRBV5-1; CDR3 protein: CASSPGQGPTNYGYTF; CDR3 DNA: TGCGCCAGCAGCCCGGGACAGGGGCCTACTAACTATGGCTACACCTTC
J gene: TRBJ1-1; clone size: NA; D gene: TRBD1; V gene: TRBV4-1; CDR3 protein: CASSQDRGLTEAFF; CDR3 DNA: TGCGCCAGCAGCCAAGACAGGGGGCTCACTGAAGCTTTCTTT
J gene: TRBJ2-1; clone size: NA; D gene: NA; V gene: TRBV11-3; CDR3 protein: CASSHSGNEQFF; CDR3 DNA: TGTGCCAGCAGCCATTCGGGTAATGAGCAGTTCTTC
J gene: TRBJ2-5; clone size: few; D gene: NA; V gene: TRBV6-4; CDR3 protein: CASSDSDRETQYF; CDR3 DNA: TGTGCCAGCAGTGACTCTGATAGGGAGACCCAGTACTTC
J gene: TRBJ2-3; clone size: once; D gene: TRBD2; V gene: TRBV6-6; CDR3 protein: CASSLAGEQYF; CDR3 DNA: TGTGCCAGCAGCTTAGCGGGAGAGCAGTATTTT
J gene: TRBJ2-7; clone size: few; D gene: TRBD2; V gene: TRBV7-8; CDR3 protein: CASRGLAHEQYF; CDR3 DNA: TGTGCCAGCAGGGGACTAGCTCACGAGCAGTACTTC
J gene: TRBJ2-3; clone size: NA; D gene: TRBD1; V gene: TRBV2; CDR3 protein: CASSTGAADTQYF; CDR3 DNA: TGTGCCAGCAGCACAGGGGCCGCAGATACGCAGTATTTT
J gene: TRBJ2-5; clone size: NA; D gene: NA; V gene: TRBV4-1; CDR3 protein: CASSQDGIQETQYF; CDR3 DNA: TGCGCCAGCAGCCAAGATGGGATCCAAGAGACCCAGTACTTC
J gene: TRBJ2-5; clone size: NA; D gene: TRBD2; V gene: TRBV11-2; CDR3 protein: CASRGPVASGEETQYF; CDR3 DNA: TGTGCCAGCAGAGGCCCGGTGGCTAGCGGGGAAGAGACCCAGTACTTC
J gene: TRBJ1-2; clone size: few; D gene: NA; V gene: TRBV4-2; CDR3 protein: CASSQEGYGYTF; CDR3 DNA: TGTGCCAGCAGCCAAGAAGGCTATGGCTACACCTTC
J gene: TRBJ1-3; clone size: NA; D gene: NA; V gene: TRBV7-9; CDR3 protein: CASSQTGLAGNTIYF; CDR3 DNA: TGTGCCAGCAGCCAAACAGGGCTAGCTGGAAACACCATATATTTT
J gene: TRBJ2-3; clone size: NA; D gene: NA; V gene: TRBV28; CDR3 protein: CASSSSSGGPSQYF; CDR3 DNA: TGTGCCAGCAGTTCCTCTTCGGGCGGGCCTTCGCAGTATTTT
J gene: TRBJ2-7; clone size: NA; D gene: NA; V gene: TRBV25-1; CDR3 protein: CASSDLIYEQYF; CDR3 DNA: TGTGCCAGCAGTGACTTAATCTACGAGCAGTACTTC
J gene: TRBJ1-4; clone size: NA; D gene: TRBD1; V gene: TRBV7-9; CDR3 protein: CASHRTGEKLFF; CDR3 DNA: TGTGCCAGCCACCGGACAGGGGAAAAACTGTTTTTT
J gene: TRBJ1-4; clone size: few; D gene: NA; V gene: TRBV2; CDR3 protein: CASRFSTVTSEKLFF; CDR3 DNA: TGTGCCAGCAGGTTCTCGACGGTCACGTCTGAAAAACTGTTTTTT
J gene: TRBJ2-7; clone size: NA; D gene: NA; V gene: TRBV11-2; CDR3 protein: CASSLMASRAYEQYF; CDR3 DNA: TGTGCCAGCAGCCTTATGGCTAGTAGAGCCTACGAGCAGTACTTC